The T cell receptor (beta chain) described here comes from a study of OX40 agonist ivuxolimab in advanced cancers. In the study overall: Ivuxolimab was an agonistic, fully human IgG2 monoclonal antibody directed against OX40 (CD134), a costimulatory receptor. In the dose-escalation cohort, 70% to 90% of patients were male, and the mean age was approximately 60 years with a range of roughly 23 to 79. Partial responses occurred in three dose-escalation patients, of whom one had hepatocellular carcinoma and two had cutaneous melanoma. The monotherapy dose-escalation portion (N of about 52 patients) of the phase I ivuxolimab trial is reported in the paper. Patients were allowed to have had prior anti-PD-1, anti-PD-L1 or anti-CTLA-4 therapy, and approximately 40% of the dose-escalation patients had been treated with checkpoint inhibitors. Among the roughly 50 dose-escalation patients, about 19 had hepatocellular carcinoma, approximately 15 melanoma, 9 renal cell carcinoma and 9 head and neck cancer. Peripheral TCRbeta sequencing was intended to test whether TCR sequence diversity was altered and clonal T-cell expansion was caused by ivuxolimab. Intravenous ivuxolimab was administered to patients every 2 weeks at six dose levels: 0.01, 0.1, 0.3, 1.5, 3 and 10 mg/kg. The investigation overall reported the following: The antigen specificity of the clonally expanded peripheral T cells was not determined. Clonal expansion of both CD4+ and CD8+ blood T cells was observed from baseline to week 6 at doses 0.1 to 3.0 mg/kg. In the 0.1-3.0 mg/kg groups, partial responders were among the patients with the lowest normalized peripheral clonal expansion, particularly in CD8+ T cells. Low levels of normalized T-cell clonal expansion were also seen in some nonresponding patients. After ivuxolimab, expanded clones were on average more numerous among CD8+ T cells than among CD4+ T cells.

Genomic DNA was isolated from the sorted cells so that the TCRbeta CDR3 region could be sequenced. The immunoSEQ Assay was used to sequence the TCRbeta CDR3 regions. The table comes from immuneACCESS by way of TCRdb, which keeps in-frame sequences with V and J called. Part of the clones is missing from these tables; in studies checked, under half for an unresolved V gene and the rest for unknown reasons. In all, the sample holds around 140,000 clones, and 90% of those were seen once. The ten largest clones add up to about 1.1% of the sample. About this clone itself: It lacks a known antigen. Base qualities were left out, and no much larger clone turns up one base away.

Compared with germline, V lacks 3 bases and J lacks 2 bases; bases without a gene match: 2. From its cysteine to its phenylalanine, the CDR3 spans 15 amino acids. Only the CDR3 DNA is retained, 45 bases long and in frame from the first base. CDR1 and CDR2 are read off the germline V gene as SGHRS and YFSETQ. The trial excluded patients who had a history of autoimmune disease or were on systemic immunosuppression. In every dose cohort, peripheral blood was drawn for TCR sequencing at baseline, cycle 4 day 1, and cycle 7 day 1. Samples were obtained from an open-label, multicenter, first-in-human phase I dose-escalation trial of ivuxolimab. Adults with locally advanced or metastatic melanoma, renal cell carcinoma, hepatocellular carcinoma or head and neck squamous cell carcinoma were enrolled in the trial. CD4+ and CD8+ T cells were sorted separately from peripheral blood before TCR sequencing.

This TCR came from an adult with an advanced solid tumor such as melanoma, head and neck, liver or kidney cancer. The sequences come from CD4+ or CD8+ T cells sorted from blood, collected in a trial of the OX40 agonist ivuxolimab. The rearrangement joined TRBV5-1 to TRBJ2-3; TRBD1 matches 11 bases in the middle. CDR3 sequence: CASSSGQGDTDTQYF. The bases read TGCGCCAGCAGCTCGGGACAGGGGGACACAGATACGCAGTATTTT.